This T cell receptor beta chain was identified in a study of low-dose radiotherapy and immunotherapy resistance in tumors. The authors amplified TCRs for about 20 PCR cycles with a constant-region primer and a V-primer adapter. A single record per CDR3 protein comes from TCRdb applying MiXCR to the reads. Of some 53,000 distinct CDR3 sequences listed, around a third are singletons. Time point denoted: after trial treatment. The treatment is: LDRT plus nivolumab, ipilimumab, low-dose cyclophosphamide and aspirin (RACIN trial). This clonotype appeared many times. From germline, CDR1 is MDHEN and CDR2 SYDVKM. The CDR3 consists of 12 residues. Trimming cost V 2 bases and J 1 base, with 3 bases left between them.

This sequence originates from a male donor with rectosigmoid adenocarcinoma. The chain links TRBV28 to TRBJ2-7; D is unresolved. Sequencing was performed on PBMCs, taken after low-dose radiotherapy plus immunotherapy. The CDR3 nucleotides are TGTGCCAGCAGTTTAATGTCCTACGAGCAGTACTTC. This codes for CASSLMSYEQYF.